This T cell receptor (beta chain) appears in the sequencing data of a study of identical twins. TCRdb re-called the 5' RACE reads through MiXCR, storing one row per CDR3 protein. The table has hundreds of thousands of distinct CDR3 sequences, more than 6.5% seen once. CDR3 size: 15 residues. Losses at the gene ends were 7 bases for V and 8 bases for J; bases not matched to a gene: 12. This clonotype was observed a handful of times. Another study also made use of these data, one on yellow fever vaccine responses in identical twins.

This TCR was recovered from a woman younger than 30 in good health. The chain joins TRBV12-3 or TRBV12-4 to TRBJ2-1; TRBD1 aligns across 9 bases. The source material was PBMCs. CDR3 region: CASTIYRDRVYEQFF. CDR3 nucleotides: TGTGCCAGCACCATATACCGGGACAGGGTCTATGAGCAGTTCTTC.